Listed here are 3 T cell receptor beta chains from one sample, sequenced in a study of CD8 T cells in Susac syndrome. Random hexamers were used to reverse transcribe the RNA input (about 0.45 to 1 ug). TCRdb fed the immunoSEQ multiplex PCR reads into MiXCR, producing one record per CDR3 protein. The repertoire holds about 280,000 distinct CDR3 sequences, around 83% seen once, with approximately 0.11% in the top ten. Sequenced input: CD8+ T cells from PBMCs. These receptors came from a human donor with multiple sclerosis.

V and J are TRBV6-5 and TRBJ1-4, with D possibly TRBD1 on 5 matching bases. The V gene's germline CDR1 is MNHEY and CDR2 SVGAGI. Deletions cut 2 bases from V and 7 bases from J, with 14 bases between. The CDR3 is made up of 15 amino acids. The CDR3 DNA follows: TGTGCCAGCAGTTACCATCCAGGGCTTCGTGAAAAACTGTTTTTT. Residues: CASSYHPGLREKLFF.

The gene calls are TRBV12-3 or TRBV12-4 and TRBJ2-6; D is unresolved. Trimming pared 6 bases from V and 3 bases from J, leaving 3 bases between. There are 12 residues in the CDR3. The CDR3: CASSLGANVLTF. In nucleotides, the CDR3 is TGTGCCAGCAGCCTTGGGGCCAACGTCCTGACTTTC.

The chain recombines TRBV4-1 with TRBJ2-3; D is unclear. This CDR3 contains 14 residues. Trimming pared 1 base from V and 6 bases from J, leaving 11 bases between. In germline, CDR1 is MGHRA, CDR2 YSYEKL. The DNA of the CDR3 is TGCGCCAGCAGCCAAGTCTGGGCGCTCGATACGCAGTATTTT. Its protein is CASSQVWALDTQYF.